This TCR beta chain derives from a study of T cells in Graves' hyperthyroidism and ophthalmopathy. What was amplified from RNA transcripts were TCR beta CDR3 regions. The HTBI primer set drove a first-round RT-PCR of the TCR CDR3. TCRdb ran MiXCR on the multiplex PCR reads and lists one entry per CDR3 protein. The table has about 560,000 distinct CDR3 sequences, roughly 15% seen once; the top ten hold approximately 15%. Used for diagnoses were clinical symptoms, serum thyroxine and TRAb, thyroid ultrasound and orbital computed tomography. The CDR3 is 13 amino acids. Trimming took off 6 bases at V and 3 bases at J, with 12 bases between the two ends. Looked up from germline, CDR1 is MDHEN and CDR2 is SYDVKM. This clonotype was seen at least ten times.

The V gene is TRBV28, the J gene TRBJ2-7, with D hard to call. The receptor's source is a woman in her thirties or forties with Graves' hyperthyroidism. Sequences were obtained from blood. Written as DNA, the CDR3 is TGTGCCAGCAGATGGGCCGGCGACTACGAGCAGTACTTC. Translated, it gives CASRWAGDYEQYF.